These 9 T cell receptor beta chains originate from one sample sequenced in a study of blood T cell repertoires in COVID-19. This table comes from immunoSEQ multiplex PCR, and its TCRdb copy is limited to in-frame clones, with some not included. The sample carries 29,000 or so clones, 75% to 90% recorded once. Sequenced sample: peripheral blood. Receptors were obtained from a man aged 55 to 70 with acute or convalescent COVID-19.

V usage is TRBV4-1 and J usage is TRBJ2-1, with TRBD2 matching over 8 bases. Germline CDR1 and CDR2: MGHRA and YSYEKL. CDR3 length: 16 amino acids. V gave up 1 base and J gave up 6 bases; unmatched junction bases: 8. CDR3 coding DNA: TGCGCCAGCAGCCAAGGGACGGGAGGGCCGGTCAATGAGCAGTTCTTC. Protein: CASSQGTGGPVNEQFF.

This clone was seen more than once but under ten times. This sequence joins TRBV6-2 or TRBV6-3 and TRBJ1-1; TRBD1 is a possible D gene (6 bases). The CDR3 length is 14 residues. Germline V gene sequence: CDR1 MNHEY, CDR2 SVGEGT. V gave up 2 bases and J gave up 4 bases, with 11 bases separating them. CDR3 in DNA: TGTGCCAGCAGTTACGCCAGGGGTGGCACTGAAGCTTTCTTT. Encoded protein: CASSYARGGTEAFF.

V is TRBV5-6 and J is TRBJ1-5; D is unresolved. Trimming removed 0 bases at V and 6 bases at J, with 13 bases between. Germline-derived CDR1 and CDR2 are SGHDT and YYEEEE. CDR3 length: 15 residues. The CDR3 DNA is TGTGCCAGCAGCTTGGCCGGGAGAGGAACTCAGCCCCAGCATTTT. Protein sequence: CASSLAGRGTQPQHF.

The V and J genes are TRBV7-8 and TRBJ2-7; TRBD1 matches at 7 bases. Germline CDR1 reads SGHVS; CDR2 reads FQNEAQ. This CDR3 is 11 amino acids long. The ends lost 8 bases at V and 3 bases at J; junction bases unmatched: 1. The CDR3 spells CASRDSYEQYF. DNA of the CDR3: TGTGCCAGCCGGGACAGCTACGAGCAGTACTTC. The variable domain in full, with the rest retrieved from reference TRBV7-8 and TRBJ2-7, is GAGVSQSPRYKVAKRGQDVALRCDPISGHVSLFWYQQALGQGPEFLTYFQNEAQLDKSGLPSDRFFAERPEGSVSTLKIQRTQQEDSAVYLCASRDSYEQYFGPGTRLTVT.

V is TRBV25-1 and J is TRBJ1-6; D might be TRBD1 (5 bases). Trimming left V 7 bases short and J 10 bases short, with 17 bases between. The CDR3 is 14 residues long. CDR1 is MGHDK, CDR2 SYGVNS, per germline. CDR3 protein: CASIPEGAKSPLHF. For the CDR3, the DNA is TGTGCCAGCATTCCGGAAGGGGCGAAGTCACCCCTCCACTTT.

This clone came up once. The chain couples TRBV7-2 to TRBJ1-6; 9 bases are a match to TRBD1. Looked up from germline, CDR1 is SGHTA and CDR2 is FQGNSA. CDR3 length: 14 residues. J lost 8 bases, V lost 4 bases, and 3 bases had no gene match. This CDR3 reads CASSYRTGDSPLHF. The CDR3 DNA reads as TGTGCCAGCAGCTACCGGACAGGGGATTCACCCCTCCACTTT.

The chain links TRBV2 to TRBJ2-3; 9 nucleotides agree with TRBD2. Trimming cost V 6 bases and J 4 bases; bases outside gene matches: 8. CDR3 size: 15 residues. Germline loops: CDR1 SNHLY, CDR2 FYNNEI. In DNA form, the CDR3 reads TGTGCCAGCAGGAGGACTAGCGTCGGGTCAGATACGCAGTATTTT. It encodes CASRRTSVGSDTQYF.

The chain uses TRBV19 and TRBJ2-3, with 9 bases that match TRBD2. With 10 bases clipped from V and 1 base from J, the junction kept 12 bases outside the gene matches. Per germline, CDR1 LNHDA and CDR2 SQIVND (reference sequence). The CDR3 length is 16 residues. CDR3 sequence (DNA): TGTGCCACCGCGGGACTAGCAAATCGGGGCACAGATACGCAGTATTTT. Protein sequence: CATAGLANRGTDTQYF.

The V call is TRBV5-6, the J call TRBJ2-7, with no clear D. V shed 2 bases and J shed 10 bases, with 10 bases lying between them. Per germline, CDR1 SGHDT and CDR2 YYEEEE. The CDR3 runs to 11 residues. The CDR3 DNA sequence: TGTGCCAGCAGCTTAACTGATCGACAGTACTTC. Amino acid sequence: CASSLTDRQYF.